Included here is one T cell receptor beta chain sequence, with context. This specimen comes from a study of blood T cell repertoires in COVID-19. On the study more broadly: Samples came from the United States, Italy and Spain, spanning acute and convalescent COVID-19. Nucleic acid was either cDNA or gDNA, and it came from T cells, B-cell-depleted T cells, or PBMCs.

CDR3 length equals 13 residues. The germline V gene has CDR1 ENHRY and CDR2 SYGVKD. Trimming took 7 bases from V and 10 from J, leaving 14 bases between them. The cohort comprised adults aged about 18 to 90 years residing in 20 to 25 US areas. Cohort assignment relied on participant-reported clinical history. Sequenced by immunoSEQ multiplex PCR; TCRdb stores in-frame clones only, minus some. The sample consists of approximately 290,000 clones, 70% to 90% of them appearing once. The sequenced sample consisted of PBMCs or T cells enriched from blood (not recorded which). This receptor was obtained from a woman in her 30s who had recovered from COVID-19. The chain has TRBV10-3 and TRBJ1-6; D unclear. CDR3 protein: CAITAGRESPLHF. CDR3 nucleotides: TGTGCCATCACCGCGGGGAGGGAATCACCCCTCCACTTT.